Included here is one TCR beta chain sequence, with context. The data originate from a study of blood T cell repertoires in COVID-19. Study overall: Before being deemed recovered, Cohort 3 donors had two negative PCRs, clearance, or symptom resolution. Whether acute or convalescent, the COVID-19 samples came from the United States, Italy and Spain.

Under the authors' procedure: It was from reference gene primer amplification that nucleated cell counts were estimated. Using immunoSEQ multiplex PCR, the repertoire was profiled, and TCRdb retains in-frame clones only, with some absent. V and J calls and clone size are given by that table; D and trimming were obtained from the DNA. This sample has some 190,000 clones, with about 85% found just once. This TCR was sampled from a woman in her thirties or forties in a cohort exposed to, infected with or recovered from COVID-19 (not recorded which). Input material: PBMCs or T cells enriched from blood (not recorded which).

The CDR3 nucleotides are TGTGCCAGCAGCCTACAGGACACAGTACTCAACTATGGCTACACCTTC. It translates to CASSLQDTVLNYGYTF. This chain uses TRBV3-1 (or the pseudogene TRBV3-2) with TRBJ1-2; tentative D call: TRBD1 (5 bases). V was trimmed by 4 bases and J by 2 bases, leaving 17 bases between them. This CDR3 has 16 amino acids. Germline-derived CDR1 and CDR2 are LGHDT and YNNKEL (reference sequence).